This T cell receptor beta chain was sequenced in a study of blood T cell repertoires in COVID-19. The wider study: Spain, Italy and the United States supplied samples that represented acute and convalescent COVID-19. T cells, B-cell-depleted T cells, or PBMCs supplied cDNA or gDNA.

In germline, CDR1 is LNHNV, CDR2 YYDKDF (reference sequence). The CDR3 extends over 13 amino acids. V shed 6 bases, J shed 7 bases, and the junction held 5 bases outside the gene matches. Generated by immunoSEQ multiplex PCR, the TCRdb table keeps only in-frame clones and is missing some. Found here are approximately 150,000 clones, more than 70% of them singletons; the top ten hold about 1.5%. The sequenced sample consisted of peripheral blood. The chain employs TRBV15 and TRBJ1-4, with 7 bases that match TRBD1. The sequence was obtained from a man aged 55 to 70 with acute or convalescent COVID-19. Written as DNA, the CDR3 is TGTGCCACCAGGAACAGGGGAATTGAAAAACTGTTTTTT. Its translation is CATRNRGIEKLFF.